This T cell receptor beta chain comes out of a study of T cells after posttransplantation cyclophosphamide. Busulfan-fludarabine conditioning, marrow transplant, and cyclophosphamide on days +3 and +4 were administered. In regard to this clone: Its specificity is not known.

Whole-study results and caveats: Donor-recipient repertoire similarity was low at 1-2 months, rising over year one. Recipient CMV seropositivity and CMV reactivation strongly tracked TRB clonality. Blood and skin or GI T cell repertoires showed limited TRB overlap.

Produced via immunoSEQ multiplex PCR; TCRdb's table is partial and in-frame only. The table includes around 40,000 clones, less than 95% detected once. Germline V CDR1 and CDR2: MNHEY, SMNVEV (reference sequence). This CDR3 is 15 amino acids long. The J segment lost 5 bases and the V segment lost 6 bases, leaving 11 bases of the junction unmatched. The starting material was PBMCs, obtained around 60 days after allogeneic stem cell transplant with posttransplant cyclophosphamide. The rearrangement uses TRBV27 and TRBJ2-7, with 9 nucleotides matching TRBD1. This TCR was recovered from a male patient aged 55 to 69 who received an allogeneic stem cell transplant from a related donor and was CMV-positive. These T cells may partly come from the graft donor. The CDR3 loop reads CASRGAGTGNNEQYF. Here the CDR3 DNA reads TGTGCCAGCAGAGGGGCGGGGACAGGGAACAACGAGCAGTACTTC.